These T cell receptor beta chains were read from a single sample in a study of technical replicates of blood from several donors. TCRdb's copy holds only in-frame clones and misses some; the assay was immunoSEQ multiplex PCR. The sample contains about 97,000 clones, roughly 95% of which appear only once. The sequenced sample was T cells isolated from PBMCs. Every receptor here comes from a human donor in good health. CDR3s include the opening cysteine and the closing phenylalanine or tryptophan. The order of the fields is J gene, V gene, clone size, D gene, CDR3 DNA, CDR3 protein. D genes are given only for firm matches. Clone size is given for some rows only: seen once, a few or many times, or a class if the clone is expanded.

TRBJ2-7,TRBV27,-,-,TGTGCCAGCAGTTTATCGATTACAGGGACAAGAAGTGGCGAGCAGTACTTC,CASSLSITGTRSGEQYF
TRBJ2-3,TRBV19,-,-,TGTGCCAGTAGTATATATGGGGGCCAAGGCACAGATACGCAGTATTTT,CASSIYGGQGTDTQYF
TRBJ1-2,TRBV4-3,-,-,TGCGCCAGCAGCCAAGAGCTACAGGTTAACTATGGCTACACCTTC,CASSQELQVNYGYTF
TRBJ2-7,TRBV5-8,-,TRBD1,TGTGCCAGCAGCTTGGATATTGCAGGGGGCGAAGCTTATACCTACGAGCAGTACTTC,CASSLDIAGGEAYTYEQYF
TRBJ2-3,TRBV7-8,-,TRBD2,TGTGCCAGCAGCTTCCTAGCGGACACAGATACGCAGTATTTT,CASSFLADTDTQYF
TRBJ2-1,TRBV30,once,TRBD1,TGTGCCTCAGGCCTCCGGACAGGTATCAATGAGCAGTTCTTC,CASGLRTGINEQFF
TRBJ2-1,TRBV9,-,TRBD2,TGTGCCAGCAGCGTAGGGGTAGCGGGAGCCCCAAGTGAGCAGTTCTTC,CASSVGVAGAPSEQFF
TRBJ1-1,TRBV9,few,-,TGTGCCAGCAGCGTAACCACAGACGAAGCTTTCTTT,CASSVTTDEAFF
TRBJ2-7,TRBV6-5,-,-,TGTGCCAGCAGTATACCGGGAAAACACGAGCAGTACTTC,CASSIPGKHEQYF
TRBJ2-7,TRBV21-1,-,-,TGTGCCAGCAGCACCAGGAGGCTCTACGAGCAGTACTTC,CASSTRRLYEQYF
TRBJ2-3,TRBV30,-,-,TGTGCCTGGAATTCAGGATACCCCACAGATACGCAGTATTTT,CAWNSGYPTDTQYF
TRBJ2-7,TRBV7-7,-,TRBD2,TGTGCCAGCAGCCTATCTAGCGGAGGATACGAGCAGTACTTC,CASSLSSGGYEQYF
TRBJ2-5,TRBV9,-,TRBD2,TGTGCCAGCAGCGTAGTCGGTAGCGGGAGCGTCGAGACCCAGTACTTC,CASSVVGSGSVETQYF
TRBJ2-5,TRBV25-1,-,TRBD1,TGTGCCAGCAGTGAACTGGGACAGGGCTGGGAGACCCAGTACTTC,CASSELGQGWETQYF
TRBJ2-3,TRBV28,-,-,TGTGCCAGCAGTTTATGGAACACCACAGATACGCAGTATTTT,CASSLWNTTDTQYF
TRBJ2-2,TRBV14,-,-,TGTGCCAGCAGCCAATTCAGCGGACCTAACACCGGGGAGCTGTTTTTT,CASSQFSGPNTGELFF
TRBJ2-7,TRBV5-1,once,-,TGCGCCAGCAGCGTAGGAGGGTTCTCCTACGAGCAGTACTTC,CASSVGGFSYEQYF
TRBJ1-2,TRBV2,-,TRBD1,TGTGCCAGCAGTGGGACAGGACCGAACTATGGCTACACCTTC,CASSGTGPNYGYTF
TRBJ1-2,TRBV2,-,-,TGTGCCAGCACCGCAGTTAACTATGGCTACACCTTC,CASTAVNYGYTF
TRBJ1-5,TRBV19,once,-,TGTGCCAGTAGTTCCCTTTCCGGGACTCCCAGCAATCAGCCCCAGCATTTT,CASSSLSGTPSNQPQHF
TRBJ1-5,TRBV19,-,-,TGTGCCAGTAGTATAAAAGGGGGCAATCAGCCCCAGCATTTT,CASSIKGGNQPQHF
TRBJ1-2,TRBV28,-,TRBD1,TGTGCCAGCAGCGAAGACAGGGCTGAAGATGGCTACACCTTC,CASSEDRAEDGYTF
TRBJ2-1,TRBV5-1,-,TRBD1,TGCGCCAGCAGCTTGGCGACAGGGCCTCGAGATGAGCAGTTCTTC,CASSLATGPRDEQFF
TRBJ2-7,TRBV2,-,-,TGTGCCAGCAGTGAAACAGTTGTCTACGAGCAGTACTTC,CASSETVVYEQYF
TRBJ2-5,TRBV27,-,TRBD1,TGTGCCAGCAGTTTAACTGGGACAGTCTTAACCCAGTACTTC,CASSLTGTVLTQYF
TRBJ2-7,TRBV4-2,-,-,TGTGCCAGCAGCCCGCTGGAGAACCACGAGCAGTACTTC,CASSPLENHEQYF
TRBJ1-3,TRBV19,-,-,TGTGCCAGTAGTATTCAGGGAGGGACTGGAAACACCATATATTTT,CASSIQGGTGNTIYF
TRBJ1-1,TRBV9,-,TRBD1,TGTGCCAGCAGCGGGGGGACAGGAAGGGATGGGATGAACACTGAAGCTTTCTTT,CASSGGTGRDGMNTEAFF
TRBJ2-7,TRBV28,-,TRBD1,TGTGCCAGCAGCATGGGACAGGTTGAGCAGTACTTC,CASSMGQVEQYF
TRBJ1-5,TRBV27,-,-,TGTGCCAGCAGTTTACTCTCAGGGGTCAGCAATCAGCCCCAGCATTTT,CASSLLSGVSNQPQHF
TRBJ2-7,TRBV5-1,-,-,TGCGCCAGCAGCTTCAGCGAGCAGTACTTC,CASSFSEQYF
TRBJ2-4,TRBV7-7,once,-,TGTGCTAGCAGCCCCGAGCGTATGGGTCAAAAAGACATTCAGTACTTC,CASSPERMGQKDIQYF
TRBJ1-1,TRBV19,-,-,TGTGCCAGTAGTATTAAAGGGCGGGGGACTGAAGCTTTCTTT,CASSIKGRGTEAFF
TRBJ1-5,TRBV18,-,TRBD1,TGTGCCAGCTCAAACGGGACAGGGGGGTTCAATCAGCCCCAGCATTTT,CASSNGTGGFNQPQHF
TRBJ2-2,TRBV7-9,-,-,TGTGCCAGCAGCGGCAGGGTCATCGCGAACACCGGGGAGCTGTTTTTT,CASSGRVIANTGELFF
TRBJ1-2,TRBV28,-,-,TGTGCCAGCAGTCCCGACTGGACAGTTAACTATGGCTACACCTTC,CASSPDWTVNYGYTF
TRBJ1-2,TRBV7-9,-,TRBD1,TGTGCCAGCAGCTTCCGGGACAGACCTAACTATGGCTACACCTTC,CASSFRDRPNYGYTF
TRBJ2-1,TRBV27,once,TRBD2,TGTGCCAGCAGTTTATCGAGCGTCGGCGGGAGACTTTCCAATGAGCAGTTCTTC,CASSLSSVGGRLSNEQFF
TRBJ2-1,TRBV14,-,TRBD2,TGTGCCAGCAGCTCCGGACTAGCGGATTACAATGAGCAGTTCTTC,CASSSGLADYNEQFF
TRBJ2-7,TRBV2,-,-,TGTGCCAGCAATCCTATTCGGCAGGGTTCCTACGAGCAGTACTTC,CASNPIRQGSYEQYF
TRBJ2-2,TRBV15,-,-,TGTGCCACCAGCACCTACCCCAGGGTCCTTGCCGGGGAGCTGTTTTTT,CATSTYPRVLAGELFF
TRBJ2-1,TRBV27,once,-,TGTGCCAGCAGTGCGAAAATCAGGGGCCCCTCCTACAATGAGCAGTTCTTC,CASSAKIRGPSYNEQFF